This note documents a single TCR beta chain sequence. Antigen unknown. Treatment given: approximately nine-day PBMC culture with coronavirus spike peptide pools or control peptides (ViraFEST assay). It was on days 3 and 7 that half the medium was replaced with fresh IL-2 medium. This CDR3 has 15 amino acids. The junction had 3 bases not matched to a gene; V was cut back by 6 bases and J by 0 bases. The germline gives CDR1 MNHEY, CDR2 SVGEGT. The Oncomine TCR Beta short-read assay was applied to DNA of cultured CD4+ T cells. MiXCR, run by TCRdb on the PCR reads, gives a single entry per CDR3 protein. The sample records under 15,000 distinct CDR3 sequences, around 60% being singletons. The data stem from a study of vaccination and CD4 T cells after COVID-19. Study summary: Convalescent patients gave post-COVID blood a median approximately 94 days post-diagnosis, range 35 to 161. Some control cultures received a CEFX pool, which served as the positive control. Others received an HIV-1 Nef pool or no peptide. Investigators stimulated cells with overlapping spike peptides drawn from SARS-CoV-2, HCoV-NL63, HCoV-OC43 and HCoV-229E.

Sequenced input: CD4+ T cells from blood, cultured in vitro. The receptor was derived from a human donor who had recovered from COVID-19. The chain joins TRBV6-2 or TRBV6-3 to TRBJ2-3; 10 bases fit TRBD2. CDR3 protein: CASRLAGSSTDTQYF. The CDR3 DNA follows: TGTGCCAGCAGACTAGCGGGGTCTAGCACAGATACGCAGTATTTT.